One T cell receptor beta chain is described in this entry. Its antigen remains unknown. This specimen belongs to a study of T cells in localized non-small cell lung cancer. Broader study findings: Uninvolved neighboring lung showed the greatest T cell clonality, exceeding tumor. Elevated blood T cell density was associated with longer overall survival. Appearing in adjacent lung were a median roughly 57 of the top 100 tumor clones. Multi-region tumor sequencing was not done, so intratumor heterogeneity could not be excluded.

The CDR3 contains 12 residues. The junction had 9 bases not matched to a gene; V was cut back by 6 bases and J by 7 bases. The V gene's germline CDR1 is SQVTM and CDR2 ANQGSEA. Sequencing was performed with immunoSEQ multiplex PCR; in TCRdb, only in-frame clones are kept and a portion is missing. The data contain around 25,000 clones, roughly 90% of them singletons. The sample in question was peripheral blood, obtained before any cancer treatment. The receptor was derived from a man aged 35-69 years with stage III squamous cell lung carcinoma. V and J are TRBV29-1 and TRBJ2-7; 7 bases map to TRBD1. CDR3 DNA sequence: TGCAGCGTCGGACGACAGGGCTGGGAGCAGTACTTC. Its translation: CSVGRQGWEQYF.